The present T cell receptor beta chain was sequenced within a study of siplizumab effects on memory and regulatory T cells. Sequencing was performed with immunoSEQ multiplex PCR; in TCRdb, only in-frame clones are kept and a portion is missing. The sample carries more than 85,000 clones, approximately 90% recorded once. General study findings and limits: A naive or memory phenotype could not be assigned to roughly 75-96% of the proliferating CD4+ or CD8+ clones. Naive T cells, seemingly more diverse than memory cells, seemed major alloresponse contributors. The mapping of alloreactive clones to unstimulated subsets covered only a minor fraction of them.

Germline loops: CDR1 SGHAT, CDR2 FQDESV (reference sequence). Trimming left V 2 bases short and J 0 bases short, with 14 bases between. There are 17 residues in the CDR3. Notes on this clone: The antigen remains undetermined.

The J gene is TRBJ2-1, the V gene TRBV11-1, with D unresolved. The sample comprised CD4+ T cells sorted from blood. The TCR sequence derives from a human donor in good health. Here the CDR3 reads CASSLTRTAFSYNEQFF. In nucleotides, the CDR3 is TGTGCCAGCAGCTTAACCCGTACCGCATTCTCCTACAATGAGCAGTTCTTC.